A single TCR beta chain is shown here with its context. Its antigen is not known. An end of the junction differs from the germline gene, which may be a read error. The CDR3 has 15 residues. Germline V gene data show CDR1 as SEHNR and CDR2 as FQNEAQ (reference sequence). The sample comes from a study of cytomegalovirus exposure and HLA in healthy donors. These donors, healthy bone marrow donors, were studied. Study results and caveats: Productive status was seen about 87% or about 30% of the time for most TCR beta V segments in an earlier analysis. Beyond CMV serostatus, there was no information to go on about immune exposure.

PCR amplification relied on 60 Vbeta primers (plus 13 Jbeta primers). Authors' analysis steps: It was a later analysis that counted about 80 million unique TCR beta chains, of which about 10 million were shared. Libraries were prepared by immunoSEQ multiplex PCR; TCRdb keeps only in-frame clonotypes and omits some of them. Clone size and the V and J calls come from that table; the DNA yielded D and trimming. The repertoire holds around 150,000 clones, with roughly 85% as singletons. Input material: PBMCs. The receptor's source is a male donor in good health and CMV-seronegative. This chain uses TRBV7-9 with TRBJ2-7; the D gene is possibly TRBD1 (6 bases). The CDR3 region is CSSSFDRLRSYEQYF. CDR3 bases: TGTTCCAGCAGTTTCGACAGGTTAAGGTCCTACGAGCAGTACTTC.